The T cell receptor beta chain described here comes from a study of cytomegalovirus exposure and HLA in healthy donors. Study-wide background: Most donors, approximately 82% of 350 to 450 genotyped, fell in the Caucasian-associated ancestry cluster. Findings and limits, study-wide: Most of the CMV-associated TCR beta chains (in a later analysis) appeared to be HLA-restricted. Later genetic work tied a missense DCLRE1C variant to beta-chain V and J trimming.

This clone was detected only once. Its target is unknown. The PCR employed 60 Vbeta primers together with 13 Jbeta primers. Here immunoSEQ multiplex PCR was the method, and the copy in TCRdb shows in-frame clones only, minus some. Here the sample spans 90,000 to 95,000 clones, around 78% being singletons. This clonotype was sampled from a male donor in good health and CMV-seropositive. Sequencing input: PBMCs.

CDR3 amino acids: CASSLGTSPIYRGEQYF. The CDR3 nucleotides are TGTGCCAGCAGCTTAGGGACTAGCCCGATCTACAGGGGCGAGCAGTACTTC. V usage is TRBV7-6 and J usage is TRBJ2-7; D is possibly TRBD2 (8 bases). The CDR3 spans 17 residues. Germline assignment: CDR1 SGHVS and CDR2 FNYEAQ. V was clipped by 1 base and J by 6 bases, with 22 bases between them. The whole variable domain, filled in from reference TRBV7-6 and TRBJ2-7, reads GAGVSQSPRYKVTKRGQDVALRCDPISGHVSLYWYRQALGQGPEFLTYFNYEAQQDKSGLPNDRFSAERPEGSISTLTIQRTEQRDSAMYRCASSLGTSPIYRGEQYFGPGTRLTVT.